This T cell receptor (beta chain) is from a study of blood T cell repertoires in COVID-19 (dated by TCRdb to 2019 to 2021). Looking at the study overall: Samples from collaborators originated in the United States, Italy and Spain and spanned both the acute and convalescent phases of COVID-19. The sample metadata nearly always contained a de-identified subject ID, COVID-19 status, age in years and sex. The samples were drawn from two sources: the first 160 participants of the ongoing ImmuneRACE study, and 950 to 1,500 subjects contributed by 6 global collaborators. The repertoires were made available in a free public database intended to serve as a resource for research on the immune response to SARS-CoV-2. The material from the prospective study consisted of cDNA or gDNA derived from T cells, B-cell-depleted T cells, or PBMCs. Deeply sampled blood TCRbeta repertoires from subjects exposed to, actively infected with, or recovered from COVID-19 were included in the dataset. HLA class I and class II types, where available, came from metadata supplied by the sample provider rather than from assay-based typing.

The investigation overall reported the following: The quantity of clinical and demographic metadata differed by source and by participant and was supplied without curation.

Unmatched junction bases come to 11, with V trimmed by 3 bases and J by 4 bases. Spanning cysteine to phenylalanine, the CDR3 consists of 17 amino acids. The only DNA kept is the CDR3, 51 bases in frame from the first base. The CDR1 and CDR2 encoded by the germline V gene are ENHRY and SYGVKD. Whole blood was collected in K2EDTA tubes by collaborating institutions according to the institutions' own protocols. Collaborator samples were shipped for TCRbeta analysis as frozen whole blood, isolated PBMCs, or DNA extracted from either sample type. TCRbeta CDR3 regions were amplified from genomic DNA using the immunoSEQ Assay, a bias-controlled multiplex PCR. As for the original processing: The number of nucleated cells in each sample was estimated by amplification of reference gene primers within the assay. To quantify the absolute abundance of each unique TCRbeta CDR3 rearrangement, sequence reads were collapsed and filtered. For each sample, productive Simpson clonality was calculated as the square root of Simpson's diversity index over productive rearrangements. TCRdb's version of the immuneACCESS table is confined to in-frame rearrangements and falls short of the full clone set. An unresolved V gene accounts for under half of the shortfall where checked; the remainder is of unknown origin. The V and J calls and clone size were taken over from that table, and D and trimming were inferred from the DNA. This sample has 200,000 to 300,000 clones in its table, and around 80% of those were observed once. 5.5% of the sample is in the top ten clones.

With respect to this clone: Its recognized antigen is unknown. No base quality values were provided; no much bigger clone lies one nucleotide off.

Source material: peripheral blood. The clonotype comes from a human donor in a cohort sampled during active COVID-19. This chain joins TRBV10-3 to TRBJ2-1; the junction holds 8 bases that match TRBD1. The CDR3 in this case is CAISEGGLRTGYNEQFF. At the DNA level, the sequence is TGTGCCATCAGTGAAGGGGGTTTGCGGACAGGGTACAATGAGCAGTTCTTC.